This is a list of T cell receptor beta chains from one sample in a study of blood T cell repertoires in COVID-19. TCRdb's copy holds only in-frame clones and misses some; the assay was immunoSEQ multiplex PCR. Of 250,000 or so clones in the sample, around 81% were seen once. Sequencing used PBMCs or T cells enriched from blood (not recorded which). Receptor source: a middle-aged man who had recovered from COVID-19. CDR3s include the opening cysteine and the closing phenylalanine or tryptophan. A D gene is named only where the DNA matches it firmly. The size entry is marked missing in some rows and otherwise reads once, few, many or a size class.

size	D	V	J	CDR3	DNA
.	TRBD2	TRBV6-4	TRBJ2-3	CARGGVTDTQYF	TGTGCCCGCGGGGGGGTCACAGATACGCAGTATTTT
.	TRBD2	TRBV24-1	TRBJ2-7	CATGTSGNPYEQYF	TGTGCCACCGGGACTAGCGGAAACCCCTACGAGCAGTACTTC
.	TRBD1	TRBV7-9	TRBJ1-2	CASSLSGTGYGYTF	TGTGCCAGCAGCCTCTCCGGGACAGGGTATGGCTACACCTTC
.	TRBD1	TRBV7-2	TRBJ1-1	CASRPDRGRSEAFF	TGTGCCAGCAGACCGGACAGGGGGCGATCTGAAGCTTTCTTT
.	.	TRBV7-3	TRBJ1-1	CASSLSALGRGSYTEAFF	TGTGCCAGCAGCTTATCTGCGTTAGGCAGGGGTTCCTACACTGAAGCTTTCTTT
.	.	TRBV9	TRBJ1-2	CASSVDRVIDYGYTF	TGTGCCAGCAGCGTAGATCGGGTAATTGACTATGGCTACACCTTC
once	.	TRBV2	TRBJ1-5	CASKDWNQPQHF	TGTGCCAGCAAGGACTGGAATCAGCCCCAGCATTTT
.	TRBD2	TRBV28	TRBJ2-7	CASSTRTSGTPYEQYF	TGTGCCAGCAGTACAAGGACTAGCGGGACCCCTTACGAGCAGTACTTC
.	TRBD1	TRBV5-1	TRBJ1-3	CASSPDRAPDGNTIYF	TGCGCCAGCAGCCCAGACAGGGCCCCGGATGGAAACACCATATATTTT
.	TRBD2	TRBV10-3	TRBJ2-3	CAISESRTSGSTDTQYF	TGTGCCATCAGTGAGTCCCGGACTAGCGGGAGTACAGATACGCAGTATTTT
.	.	TRBV10-3	TRBJ2-2	CATSPQGNTGELFF	TGTGCCACTTCTCCACAGGGGAACACCGGGGAGCTGTTTTTT
once	TRBD1	TRBV5-1	TRBJ1-1	CASSWMGQGGTEAFF	TGCGCCAGCAGCTGGATGGGACAGGGTGGTACTGAAGCTTTCTTT
.	.	TRBV4-3	TRBJ1-2	CASSQGSGNYGYTF	TGCGCCAGCAGCCAAGGGTCGGGAAACTATGGCTACACCTTC
.	.	TRBV19	TRBJ2-4	CASTDLSKNIQYF	TGTGCCAGTACCGACTTGTCCAAAAACATTCAGTACTTC
many	.	TRBV6-2/TRBV6-3	TRBJ2-5	CASSYAGATQETQYF	TGTGCCAGCAGTTACGCGGGGGCGACTCAAGAGACCCAGTACTTC
.	.	TRBV3-1/TRBV3-2	TRBJ2-7	CASSPGPGGFYEQYF	TGTGCCAGCAGCCCCGGTCCAGGGGGGTTCTACGAGCAGTACTTC
.	TRBD2	TRBV19	TRBJ2-1	CASSSWGSGVGEQFF	TGTGCCAGTAGTTCTTGGGGTAGCGGGGTGGGTGAGCAGTTCTTC
.	TRBD2	TRBV11-3	TRBJ2-5	CASSGLAGVGETQYF	TGTGCCAGCAGCGGACTAGCGGGAGTTGGGGAGACCCAGTACTTC